This is a list of T cell receptor beta chains from one sample in a study of T-cell reconstitution after alpha-beta-depleted transplantation in children. One entry per CDR3 protein, called by TCRdb with MiXCR from the PCR reads. The data show around 450,000 distinct CDR3 sequences, with about a sixth seen just once and just under 30% held by the top ten. Sequences were derived from PBMCs, mostly from graft donor cells, sampled 360 days after TCRalphabeta/CD19-depleted stem cell transplant. The receptors originated from a boy under two years old who had a stem cell transplant for Wiskott-Aldrich syndrome, so the T cells may come from the graft donor. The CDR3 runs from the conserved cysteine through the conserved F or W. Fields, in order: D gene, J gene, clone size, V gene, CDR3 length, CDR3 DNA, CDR3 protein. The D gene is left open where the match is weak. Clone size is given for some rows only: seen once, a few or many times, or a class if the clone is expanded.

TRBD1	TRBJ1-2	.	TRBV12-3/TRBV12-4	14	TGTGCCAGCACCCCGGGACAGGGGACCTATGGCTACACCTTC	CASTPGQGTYGYTF
.	TRBJ2-5	.	TRBV7-9	15	TGTGCCAGCAGCCCCCGACAGGTTTCCCAAGAGACCCAGTACTTC	CASSPRQVSQETQYF
.	TRBJ2-7	few	TRBV20-1	12	TGCAGTGCTAGAGATATGACCTACGAGCAGTACTTC	CSARDMTYEQYF
TRBD1	TRBJ2-7	few	TRBV29-1	13	TGCAGCGTTAGACAGGGATGGTCCTACGAGCAGTACTTC	CSVRQGWSYEQYF
.	TRBJ1-5	.	TRBV10-3	14	TGTGCCATCAGTGGGGAGGGTAGGGATCAGCCCCAGCATTTT	CAISGEGRDQPQHF
.	TRBJ2-2	.	TRBV20-1	12	TGCAGTGCTCTCGGTCACACCGGGGAGCTGTTTTTT	CSALGHTGELFF
.	TRBJ2-3	.	TRBV12-3/TRBV12-4	17	TGTGCCAGCAGTTTAAGGAGGGGAGGGGGTCACACAGATACGCAGTATTTT	CASSLRRGGGHTDTQYF
.	TRBJ1-2	.	TRBV4-1	13	TGCGCCAGCAGCCAAGAAGGAAGGGAAGGCTACACCTTC	CASSQEGREGYTF
TRBD1	TRBJ1-2	.	TRBV28	17	TGTGCCAGCCTCATCCGGGACAGGGGAGGGGCCTTCTATGGCTACACCTTC	CASLIRDRGGAFYGYTF
.	TRBJ1-6	.	TRBV5-1	14	TGCGCCAGCAGCTTGATTACCACGGATTCACCCCTCCACTTT	CASSLITTDSPLHF
.	TRBJ2-7	few	TRBV29-1	14	TGCAGCGTTGAAGACCCGGCGGGTTTGCACGAGCAGTACTTC	CSVEDPAGLHEQYF
TRBD2	TRBJ2-7	many	TRBV29-1	13	TGCAGCGGACTGACTAGCGGGAGATCCGAGCAGTACTTC	CSGLTSGRSEQYF
.	TRBJ2-7	few	TRBV12-3/TRBV12-4	14	TGTGCCAGCAGTTTTAGGGCGGGTCCCTACGAGCAGTACTTC	CASSFRAGPYEQYF
TRBD1	TRBJ2-7	few	TRBV20-1	15	TGCAGTGCTACAGGAGACAGGGGCGTCCCCTACGAGCAGTACTTC	CSATGDRGVPYEQYF
TRBD2	TRBJ2-5	.	TRBV5-1	16	TGCGCCAGCAGCTTGGAAGGACTAGCGGGAGATGGGACCCAGTACTTC	CASSLEGLAGDGTQYF
.	TRBJ2-7	.	TRBV6-1	14	TGTGCCAGCAGACCCAGGGGGGGCCCCTACGAGCAGTACTTC	CASRPRGGPYEQYF
TRBD2	TRBJ2-5	.	TRBV18	17	TGTGCCAGCTCACCACTAGCGGGGCCGCTTATCCAAGAGACCCAGTACTTC	CASSPLAGPLIQETQYF
.	TRBJ2-1	few	TRBV7-9	12	TGTGCCAGCAGCCTCCTCTGGAATGAGCAGTTCTTC	CASSLLWNEQFF
TRBD2	TRBJ2-1	.	TRBV9	17	TGTGCCAGCAGCGTAGGGACTAGCGGGAGGTCCTACAATGAGCAGTTCTTC	CASSVGTSGRSYNEQFF
TRBD2	TRBJ2-1	.	TRBV29-1	16	TGCAGCGTTGTCCCGGGACTAGCGGGAGGGAACAATGAGCAGTTCTTC	CSVVPGLAGGNNEQFF
.	TRBJ1-1	few	TRBV5-1	13	TGCGCCAGCAGCTTGCACTTAGACACTGAAGCTTTCTTT	CASSLHLDTEAFF
TRBD1	TRBJ2-2	.	TRBV20-1	15	TGCAGTGCTTTAAACAGGGGGCGAAACACCGGGGAGCTGTTTTTT	CSALNRGRNTGELFF
TRBD2	TRBJ2-1	few	TRBV5-5	17	TGTGCCAGCAGCTTGACGGGCGGGAGAAGCACCTACAATGAGCAGTTCTTC	CASSLTGGRSTYNEQFF
TRBD1	TRBJ1-3	.	TRBV2	15	TGTGCCAGCAATATAGCGGGACAGGGGATGTACACCATATATTTT	CASNIAGQGMYTIYF
.	TRBJ2-1	few	TRBV7-8	17	TGTGCCAGCAGCCCCCACTCAGGGTATGGGTCCTACAATGAGCAGTTCTTC	CASSPHSGYGSYNEQFF
.	TRBJ2-6	.	TRBV27	18	TGTGCCAGCAGTTTCCAAGCCCTGAGGCTCTCTGGGGCCAACGTCCTGACTTTC	CASSFQALRLSGANVLTF
TRBD2	TRBJ2-1	.	TRBV20-1	13	TGCAGTGCTAGTAAGGGACTAGCGGGAACGAAGTTCTTC	CSASKGLAGTKFF
.	TRBJ2-1	.	TRBV6-5	14	TGTGCCAGCGGCCCCGTCGGCCTTTACAATGAGCAGTTCTTC	CASGPVGLYNEQFF
.	TRBJ2-7	.	TRBV28	12	TGTGCCAGCAGTTTAGTGGGGAAGAAGCAGTACTTC	CASSLVGKKQYF
TRBD1	TRBJ2-7	few	TRBV6-1	15	TGTGCCAGCAGTAGACAGGGGGCCCATATCTACGAGCAGTACTTC	CASSRQGAHIYEQYF
TRBD1	TRBJ1-2	few	TRBV10-3	13	TGTGCCATCAGTGAGAGCAGGGGGAGAGGCTACACCTTC	CAISESRGRGYTF
TRBD2	TRBJ2-7	.	TRBV25-1	17	TGTGCCAGCAGTCCACCCCCCGGGAAGCGGGGCCCGGACGAGCAGTACTTC	CASSPPPGKRGPDEQYF
.	TRBJ2-5	few	TRBV7-9	15	TGTGCCAGCAGCTTAGGGGGAGTATTAAAAGAGACCCAGTACTTC	CASSLGGVLKETQYF
TRBD2	TRBJ2-2	.	TRBV5-1	21	TGCGCCAGCAGCTCAAGAGGCGGGTCGACTAGCGGGGGGCCGAACACCGGGGAGCTGTTTTTT	CASSSRGGSTSGGPNTGELFF
.	TRBJ2-7	.	TRBV4-1	13	TGCGCCAGCAGCCAAGAAGACAGGCGCGAGCAGTACTTC	CASSQEDRREQYF
.	TRBJ2-7	few	TRBV7-9	14	TGTGCCAGCAGCTTAGTGGAGGGGAGGCACGAGCAGTACTTC	CASSLVEGRHEQYF
TRBD1	TRBJ1-4	.	TRBV5-1	14	TGCGCCAGCAGCTTCAACAGGGGTAATGAAAAACTGTTTTTT	CASSFNRGNEKLFF
TRBD1	TRBJ2-3	.	TRBV5-1	14	TGCGCCAGCAGCCCGGGACAGCACACAGATGCGCAGTATTTT	CASSPGQHTDAQYF
TRBD1	TRBJ2-5	once	TRBV15	15	TGTGCCACCAGCAGTCAGCCAGGGGGCGCGGAGACCCAGTGCTTC	CATSSQPGGAETQCF
.	TRBJ2-7	many	TRBV6-2/TRBV6-3	11	TGTGCCAGCAGTGACTACTACGAGCAGTACTTC	CASSDYYEQYF
TRBD1	TRBJ1-1	.	TRBV6-5	15	TGTGCCAGCAGTTTTAGTGCTACAGGGGGAACTGAAGCTTTCTTT	CASSFSATGGTEAFF
.	TRBJ2-3	.	TRBV7-2	14	TGTGCCAGCAGCTTAGACCCTAGGACAGATACGCAGTATTTT	CASSLDPRTDTQYF
.	TRBJ2-3	.	TRBV5-6	20	TGTGCCAGCAGCCAAACAGGGATGGGGGTACTGGTACGACCCACAGATACGCAGTATTTT	CASSQTGMGVLVRPTDTQYF